This T cell receptor (beta chain) is from a study of T cells after yellow fever vaccination. TCRdb reprocessed the 5' RACE reads with MiXCR, giving one entry per CDR3 protein. The sample shows 400,000 to 450,000 distinct CDR3 sequences, roughly a sixth of them seen only once. V gave up 2 bases and J gave up 7 bases, with 14 bases separating them. The germline V gene has CDR1 LGHNA and CDR2 YNFKEQ. The CDR3 is made up of 15 amino acids. This clonotype was seen at least ten times. Its cognate antigen is unknown. Study findings and constraints: Weaker, the secondary response had a peak occurring faster, on day 5 versus 15.

The receptor was isolated from a man aged 18 to 30 who received the YFV17D yellow fever vaccine. The rearrangement uses TRBV4-2 and TRBJ2-2, with D tentatively TRBD1 (6 bases). The input for sequencing was PBMCs, taken before the yellow fever booster vaccination. DNA of the CDR3: TGTGCCAGCAGCCAAACCACAGGGTTTAGCGGGGAGCTGTTTTTT. This sequence encodes CASSQTTGFSGELFF.